This entry lists 17 T cell receptor beta chains sequenced from one sample in a study of post-analysis software for immune sequencing data. Findings and caveats of the study: About 5 TRBV segments occurring more often in patients than controls included TRBV5-6, TRBV5-1 and TRBV20-1.

Unique-molecular-identifier-tagged TCR beta cDNA libraries were used. MiXCR, run by TCRdb on the PCR reads, gives a single entry per CDR3 protein. The sample records a few hundred thousand distinct CDR3 sequences, 35% to 40% being singletons. These receptors have no identified antigens. The sequenced material came from blood. All receptors come from a girl aged 10-17 years with multiple sclerosis.

The V gene is TRBV29-1, the J gene TRBJ2-4, with a tentative D call TRBD2 (5 bases). The DNA end is a closer match to TRBJ2-5, so the J assignment may be wrong. The CDR3 contains 13 residues. The V gene's germline CDR1 is SQVTM and CDR2 ANQGSEA. The CDR3, as DNA: TGCAGCGTTGAAGGGACGGGAAAAGAGACCCAGTACTTC. It is translated as CSVEGTGKETQYF.

The sample holds many counts of this clonotype. V and J are TRBV13 and TRBJ2-3, with TRBD1 matching over 9 bases. The length of the CDR3 is 15 residues. J was trimmed by 4 bases and V by 5 bases; bases with no gene match: 7. Germline lookup yields CDR1 PRHDT and CDR2 FYEKMQ (reference sequence). The CDR3 coding sequence is TGTGCCAGCAGCCGAGGACAGGGGTCCCCAGATACGCAGTATTTT. This gives the protein CASSRGQGSPDTQYF.

The chain joins TRBV12-3 or TRBV12-4 to TRBJ2-7; 8 bases map to TRBD2. V lost 6 bases and J lost 3; bases outside the gene matches: 7. CDR3 length: 14 residues. The CDR3: CASRPQLAGYEQYF. Written as DNA, the CDR3 is TGTGCCAGCAGGCCCCAGCTAGCGGGCTACGAGCAGTACTTC.

About this clonotype: A much larger clone sits a single nucleotide away, making a read error possible. The chain employs TRBV3-1 and TRBJ1-2; D ambiguous. The CDR3 spans 14 residues. CDR1 and CDR2 (germline): LGHDT, YNNKEL (reference sequence). V dropped 3 bases and J dropped 6 bases, with 14 bases sitting between them. The CDR3, as DNA: TGTGCCAGCAGCCAGGAAGTTCTGGTACATGGCTACACCTTC. Its translation: CASSQEVLVHGYTF.

Ten or more counts support this clonotype. This chain joins TRBV7-2 and TRBJ2-3; 7 nucleotides match TRBD2. With 3 bases clipped from V and 2 bases from J, the junction kept 20 bases outside the gene matches. The CDR3 is made up of 20 amino acids. CDR1 is SGHTA, CDR2 FQGNSA, per germline. CDR3 sequence (DNA): TGTGCCAGCAGCTTTTTTTTCCCTCCTTCGGGGGAGGGCCTCACAGATACGCAGTATTTT. Its protein product is CASSFFFPPSGEGLTDTQYF. The full variable domain, completed using reference TRBV7-2 and TRBJ2-3, is GAGVSQSPSNKVTEKGKDVELRCDPISGHTALYWYRQSLGQGLEFLIYFQGNSAPDKSGLPSDRFSAERTGGSVSTLTIQRTQQEDSAVYLCASSFFFPPSGEGLTDTQYFGPGTRLTVL.

The V gene is TRBV5-1, the J gene TRBJ1-1; D is perhaps TRBD1 (6 bases). Germline V gene lookup returns CDR1 SGHRS and CDR2 YFSETQ. V dropped 7 bases and J dropped 1 base, with 11 bases sitting between them. There are 13 residues in the CDR3. CDR3 amino acids: CASRAGANTEAFF. The CDR3 coding sequence is TGCGCCAGCCGAGCGGGGGCGAACACTGAAGCTTTCTTT. The full variable domain, rest sourced from reference TRBV5-1 and TRBJ1-1, is KAGVTQTPRYLIKTRGQQVTLSCSPISGHRSVSWYQQTPGQGLQFLFEYFSETQRNKGNFPGRFSGRQFSNSRSEMNVSTLELGDSALYLCASRAGANTEAFFGQGTRLTVV.

The V and J genes are TRBV7-3 and TRBJ1-5; 9 bases are a match to TRBD1. Germline V lookup: CDR1 SGHTA, CDR2 FQGTGA. V was clipped by 7 bases and J by 14 bases; unmatched bases: 6. The CDR3 totals 11 residues. CDR3 residues: CASTRGTGKHF. The CDR3 region has the DNA TGTGCCAGCACCCGAGGGACAGGGAAGCATTTT.

Concerning this clonotype: This may arise from a read error, as a much more abundant clone is one base away. This chain connects TRBV11-2 to TRBJ2-5; 7 bases fit TRBD2. After removal of 2 bases from V and 5 bases from J, the junction contained 8 bases not matched to a gene. Germline loops: CDR1 SGHAT, CDR2 FQNNGV. This CDR3 spans 15 amino acids. The DNA for the CDR3 is TGTGCCAGCAGCTTAAGCCAGGGAGGGTGGGAGACCCAGTACTTC. Translated: CASSLSQGGWETQYF.

This clonotype was found many times. The V call is TRBV7-6, the J call TRBJ2-6, with 8 nucleotides matching TRBD1. This CDR3 has 18 residues. V lost 1 base and J lost 3; bases outside the gene matches: 8. The germline CDR1 and CDR2 sequences are SGHVS and FNYEAQ. CDR3 in amino acids: CASSLVTTGVYGANVLTF. In DNA form, the CDR3 reads TGTGCCAGCAGCTTAGTCACGACAGGGGTATATGGGGCCAACGTCCTGACTTTC.

This clonotype occurred a few times. The chain carries TRBV7-9 and TRBJ1-6, with a possible D match to TRBD1 (6 bases). The CDR3 spans 15 residues. Trimming left V 5 bases short and J 0 bases short, with 8 bases between. CDR1 is SEHNR and CDR2 is FQNEAQ in the germline V gene (reference sequence). The CDR3 DNA follows: TGTGCCAGCAGCCAGGGGAGCTCCTATAATTCACCCCTCCACTTT. Its protein is CASSQGSSYNSPLHF.

This chain uses TRBV7-9 with TRBJ1-6; the match to TRBD1 covers 10 bases. The CDR3 length is 16 residues. Trimming took 5 bases from V and 7 from J; bases not matched to a gene: 8. Germline values: CDR1 SEHNR, CDR2 FQNEAQ (reference sequence). Here the CDR3 DNA reads TGTGCCAGCAGCCTGGGACAGGGGACCGGAAATTCACCCCTCCACTTT. Protein product: CASSLGQGTGNSPLHF.

At least ten counts were recorded for this clonotype. The chain couples TRBV30 to TRBJ1-1; TRBD1 might be the D (5 bases). The ends were cut back, 0 bases at V and 1 base at J, with 9 bases in the middle. Germline CDR1 and CDR2: GTSNPN and SVGIG (reference sequence). The CDR3 contains 14 residues. The CDR3 is CAWSVGRGNTEAFF. The CDR3 DNA reads as TGTGCCTGGAGTGTAGGTAGGGGGAACACTGAAGCTTTCTTT.

Note on this clonotype: A read error may explain this, as a much larger clone is one base away. The chain recombines TRBV9 with TRBJ1-1, with 10 bases that match TRBD1. With V trimmed by 7 bases and J by 3 bases, 21 bases remained unmatched. Germline V lookup: CDR1 SGDLS, CDR2 YYNGEE. The CDR3 is 19 amino acids. CDR3 in amino acids: CASSKRGTGEVGMDTEAFF. In DNA, the CDR3 is TGTGCCAGCTCAAAGCGAGGGACAGGGGAAGTCGGGATGGACACTGAAGCTTTCTTT. Complete variable domain (other parts from reference TRBV9 and TRBJ1-1): DSGVTQTPKHLITATGQRVTLRCSPRSGDLSVYWYQQSLDQGLQFLIQYYNGEERAKGNILERFSAQQFPDLHSELNLSSLELGDSALYFCASSKRGTGEVGMDTEAFFGQGTRLTVV.

This clonotype was observed many times. The chain couples TRBV4-2 to TRBJ2-3; a weak D match, TRBD2 (5 bases). Trimming took off 1 base at V and 1 base at J, with 6 bases between the two ends. Germline V CDR1 and CDR2: LGHNA, YNFKEQ. The CDR3 contains 14 residues. CDR3 protein: CASSQAGGTDTQYF. In DNA, the CDR3 is TGTGCCAGCAGCCAAGCCGGGGGCACAGATACGCAGTATTTT.

The table lists this clonotype with many counts. The chain combines TRBV20-1 with TRBJ1-2; tentatively, D is TRBD1 (6 bases). The CDR3 is made up of 12 amino acids. Trimming took 5 bases from V and 3 from J, leaving 10 bases between them. The germline V gene has CDR1 DFQATT and CDR2 SNEGSKA (reference sequence). The CDR3 nucleotides read TGCAGTGCTGAACGACAGGACTATGGCTACACCTTC. This codes for CSAERQDYGYTF.

With respect to this clonotype: A read error may be the cause here, since a much bigger clone is one base away. The gene calls are TRBV5-1 and TRBJ2-1; 8 bases fit TRBD2. Near its end, the DNA agrees better with TRBJ2-7, so the J call may be wrong. CDR1 and CDR2 (germline): SGHRS, YFSETQ. The CDR3 totals 15 residues. CDR3 residues: CASSSRAGGYNEQYF. In DNA, the CDR3 is TGCGCCAGCAGCTCCCGGGCGGGGGGATACAATGAGCAGTACTTC.

This clonotype showed up just a few times. The chain links TRBV21-1 to TRBJ2-3; TRBD2 reflects the table's D call only, with no check against the DNA. TRBV21-1 corresponds to a pseudogene. CDR3 size: 18 residues. The CDR3 region has the DNA TGTGCCAGCAGTCCGTCACTAGCGGGGTCCTGCGGCACAGATACGCAGTATTTT. Translated: CASSPSLAGSCGTDTQYF.